These T cell receptor beta chains were read from a single sample in a study of T cells after yellow fever vaccination. Each CDR3 protein is one row after TCRdb ran MiXCR on the 5' RACE reads. In the table there are 500,000 to 650,000 distinct CDR3 sequences, 9% to 15% of which are singletons. The sample consisted of PBMCs, taken on the day of the yellow fever booster vaccination. The origin of the receptors is a man aged 30 to 45 who received the YFV17D yellow fever vaccine. Each CDR3 is given with its conserved first and last residue. Fields, in order: D gene, J gene, clone size, CDR3 length, V gene, CDR3 protein, CDR3 DNA. The D gene is left open where the match is weak. Not all rows give a size; the values are once, few, many and, for expanded clones, a class.

>TRBD1|TRBJ1-6|few|15|TRBV12-3/TRBV12-4
CASRQGTVTNSPLHF
TGTGCCAGCAGACAAGGGACAGTTACCAATTCACCCCTCCACTTT
>TRBD2|TRBJ2-1|NA|15|TRBV5-1
CASSLEAGVGNEQFF
TGCGCCAGCAGCTTGGAAGCGGGAGTCGGAAATGAGCAGTTCTTC
>NA|TRBJ1-6|few|13|TRBV9
CASSEELASPLHF
TGTGCCAGCAGCGAGGAACTCGCTTCACCCCTCCACTTT
>TRBD2|TRBJ2-2|few|17|TRBV3-1
CASSPGLAGGVTGELFF
TGTGCCAGCAGCCCCGGACTAGCGGGAGGTGTCACCGGGGAGCTGTTTTTT
>TRBD2|TRBJ2-3|NA|15|TRBV7-2
CASTLAGLSTDTQYF
TGTGCCAGCACACTAGCGGGATTGAGCACAGATACGCAGTATTTT
>TRBD1|TRBJ2-3|NA|14|TRBV7-2
CASLPGQGPDTQYF
TGTGCCAGTTTACCGGGACAGGGACCAGATACGCAGTATTTT
>NA|TRBJ2-2|few|15|TRBV5-4
CASSLKQTNTGELFF
TGTGCCAGCAGCTTGAAACAAACGAACACCGGGGAGCTGTTTTTT
>TRBD1|TRBJ1-2|NA|14|TRBV20-1
CSASTGGLDYGYTF
TGCAGTGCTAGCACAGGGGGCCTTGACTATGGCTACACCTTC
>TRBD1|TRBJ2-7|many|11|TRBV6-1
CASRTGPGQYF
TGTGCCAGCCGGACAGGACCAGGGCAGTACTTC
>TRBD1|TRBJ2-1|NA|16|TRBV11-2
CASSSQDRVLVNEQFF
TGTGCCAGCAGCTCCCAGGACAGGGTGCTTGTCAATGAGCAGTTCTTC
>TRBD2|TRBJ2-3|many|17|TRBV20-1
CSAERLAGGPAGDTQYF
TGCAGTGCCGAGAGGTTAGCGGGAGGGCCGGCAGGAGATACGCAGTATTTT
>TRBD1|TRBJ1-6|many|14|TRBV7-3
CASSLGQRNSPLHF
TGTGCCAGCAGCTTGGGACAGCGTAATTCACCCCTCCACTTT
>TRBD1|TRBJ2-7|few|14|TRBV29-1
CSVSYRDRGIEQYF
TGCAGCGTTTCGTACCGGGACAGGGGGATAGAGCAGTACTTC
>NA|TRBJ2-2|NA|16|TRBV6-5
CASSYFSTSNTGELFF
TGTGCCAGCAGTTACTTCTCGACATCGAACACCGGGGAGCTGTTTTTT
>NA|TRBJ2-5|NA|14|TRBV7-9
CASSQGHLQETQYF
TGTGCCAGCAGCCAGGGACATTTACAAGAGACCCAGTACTTC
>TRBD1|TRBJ1-1|NA|15|TRBV4-3
CASSSEGARNTEAFF
TGCGCCAGCAGCTCCGAGGGGGCTCGGAACACTGAAGCTTTCTTT